This T cell receptor (beta chain) was sequenced during a study of blood T cell repertoires in COVID-19. Study context: In each case, the material was cDNA or gDNA derived from T cells, B-cell-depleted T cells, or PBMCs.

Participants spanned ages roughly 18 to 90 years and resided in fewer than 30 US areas. Assignment of participants to cohorts was predicated upon participant-reported clinical history. Recovery among Cohort 3 donors was established by two negative PCRs, clearance, or symptom resolution. CDR3 length: 13 amino acids. The germline V gene encodes CDR1 SGHNT and CDR2 YYREEE (reference sequence). V lost 4 bases and J 5 bases, leaving 12 bases between the germline ends. Sequencing used immunoSEQ multiplex PCR; TCRdb keeps in-frame clones, though not all of them. The sample records around 480,000 clones, roughly 87% being singletons.

The chain has TRBV5-4 and TRBJ2-5; tentatively, D is TRBD2 (7 bases). The sequence came from a young woman who had recovered from COVID-19. The sample taken for sequencing was PBMCs or T cells enriched from blood (not recorded which). CDR3 in DNA: TGTGCCAGCAGCCCTCGGGGGGCGGAGACCCAGTACTTC. It codes for CASSPRGAETQYF.